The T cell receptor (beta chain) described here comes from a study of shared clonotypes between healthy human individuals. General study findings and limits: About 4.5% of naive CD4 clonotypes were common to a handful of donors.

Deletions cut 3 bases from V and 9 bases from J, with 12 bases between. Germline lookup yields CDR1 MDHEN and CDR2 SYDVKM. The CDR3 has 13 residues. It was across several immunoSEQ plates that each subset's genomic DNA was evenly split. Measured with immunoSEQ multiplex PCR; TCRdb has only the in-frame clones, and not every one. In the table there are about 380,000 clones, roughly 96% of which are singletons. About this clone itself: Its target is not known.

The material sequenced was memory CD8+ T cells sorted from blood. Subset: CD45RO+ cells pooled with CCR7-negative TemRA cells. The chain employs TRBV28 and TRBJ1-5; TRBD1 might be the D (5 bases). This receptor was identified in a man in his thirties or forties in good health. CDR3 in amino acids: CASSFLGVRPQHF. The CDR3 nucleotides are TGTGCCAGCAGTTTTCTGGGGGTTCGGCCCCAGCATTTT.